The entry below describes one T cell receptor beta chain. The sample belongs to a study of T cells expressing NK-cell markers. The CDR3 is 13 residues long. Germline loops: CDR1 SQVTM, CDR2 ANQGSEA. TCRdb reanalyzed the 5' RACE reads, giving one entry per CDR3 protein sequence and no DNA. The clone table shows almost 450,000 distinct CDR3 sequences, with the ten largest holding about 7.3%. The rearrangement joins TRBV29-1 to TRBJ2-7; the TCRdb D gene call, TRBD1, has no DNA to confirm it. This receptor was taken from a woman aged 18 to 75 in good health. Sequencing was carried out using blood T cells: a sorted CD56 or NKG2C T cell subset, CD4+ or CD8+ T cells, or bulk PBMC T cells (not recorded which). Here the CDR3 reads CSVGAGRGYEQYF.